This T cell receptor beta chain emerged from a study of blood T cell repertoires in COVID-19. About the study: Sites across the United States, Italy and Spain contributed samples from acute and convalescent COVID-19. PBMCs, B-cell-depleted T cells, or T cells were the source of the cDNA or gDNA that made up the material.

Per the study methods: Quantification of nucleated cells was approximated via reference gene primer amplification. TCRdb keeps only in-frame clones here, not all; method: immunoSEQ multiplex PCR. D and trimming were read from the DNA, whereas the V and J calls and clone size are those reported in that table. The sample has around 100,000 clones, more than 85% seen once. V lost 3 bases and J lost 1; bases outside the gene matches: 11. Looked up from germline, CDR1 is KGHDR and CDR2 is SFDVKD. The CDR3 has 18 residues. Material: peripheral blood. This receptor was obtained from a human donor in a cohort sampled during active COVID-19. This chain joins TRBV24-1 and TRBJ2-1; TRBD1 agrees at 7 bases. CDR3 amino acids: CATSDTTGTAQSYNEQFF. The CDR3 DNA follows: TGTGCCACCAGTGATACCACCGGGACAGCGCAGTCCTACAATGAGCAGTTCTTC.